The 9 T cell receptor beta chains presented below share a single source sample, sequenced in a study of blood T cell repertoires in COVID-19. TCRdb's copy holds only in-frame clones and misses some; the assay was immunoSEQ multiplex PCR. The data hold around 130,000 clones, with roughly 84% observed a single time. Sequencing was done on a sample of PBMCs or T cells enriched from blood (not recorded which). The receptors were sampled from a young woman who had recovered from COVID-19.

This clone has a single count. The V gene is TRBV21-1, the J gene TRBJ2-7; TRBD2, the table's D call, lacks a check against the DNA. TRBV21-1 is recorded as a pseudogene. The CDR3 covers 16 residues. The CDR3 loop is CASIDARRGAIGEQYF. In DNA, the CDR3 is TGTGCCAGCATTGACGCGCGGCGGGGGGCCATAGGCGAGCAGTACTTC.

This chain joins TRBV10-3 and TRBJ2-2; D remains unclear. V lost 7 bases and J 6 bases, leaving 12 bases between the germline ends. CDR1 and CDR2 (germline): ENHRY, SYGVKD. The CDR3 spans 13 residues. CDR3 amino acids: CAINAVFAGELFF. CDR3 DNA: TGTGCCATCAATGCAGTATTTGCCGGGGAGCTGTTTTTT.

This clone was found a few times. The chain employs TRBV30 and TRBJ2-7, with D tentatively TRBD2 (6 bases). This CDR3 has 14 amino acids. Germline CDR1 is GTSNPN and CDR2 is SVGIG (reference sequence). V was pared by 0 bases and J by 2 bases, with 11 bases between. The DNA for the CDR3 is TGTGCCTGGAGTGTCGGCGGGATTCCCTACGAGCAGTACTTC. The encoded protein is CAWSVGGIPYEQYF.

The CDR3 DNA reads TGTGCCAGCAGCGAGGGCCGGGACAGGGTTAATTCACCCCTCCACTTT. It yields the protein CASSEGRDRVNSPLHF. The rearrangement joins TRBV9 to TRBJ1-6, with 9 bases matching TRBD1. The CDR3 consists of 16 residues. In germline, CDR1 is SGDLS, CDR2 YYNGEE. V shed 3 bases, J shed 6 bases, and the junction held 7 bases outside the gene matches.

The chain is built from TRBV18 and TRBJ1-6, with a possible D match to TRBD1 (6 bases). The CDR3 loop spans 15 amino acids. V lost 3 bases and J lost 7, with 13 bases in between. Germline V CDR1 and CDR2: KGHSH, LQKENI. CDR3 DNA sequence: TGTGCCAGCTCACCGTTGACAGGAGAGAATTCACCCCTCCACTTT. Protein sequence: CASSPLTGENSPLHF.

In DNA form, the CDR3 reads TGTGCCAGCAGCTTACGGGACAGGGACCAAGAGACCCAGTACTTC. Its protein is CASSLRDRDQETQYF. This chain connects TRBV7-2 to TRBJ2-5; TRBD1 matches 9 bases. The CDR3 extends over 15 amino acids. V trimming: 2 bases; J trimming: 0 bases; junction bases outside the gene matches: 1. CDR1 and CDR2 from the germline V gene are SGHTA and FQGNSA.

The chain uses TRBV5-5 and TRBJ1-2; 8 nucleotides align to TRBD1. The CDR3 loop spans 15 amino acids. The germline V gene encodes CDR1 SGHKS and CDR2 YYEKEE (reference sequence). V was clipped by 2 bases and J by 8 bases; unmatched bases: 11. The CDR3 reads CASSLNRGLGDGYTF. The DNA for the CDR3 is TGTGCCAGCAGCTTAAACAGGGGGTTGGGAGACGGCTACACCTTC.

This clone occurred once. The chain couples TRBV6-5 to TRBJ2-1; unclear D gene. V was cut by 5 bases and J by 5 bases, with 7 bases left in between. CDR1 MNHEY and CDR2 SVGAGI come from the germline V gene. This CDR3 spans 12 amino acids. CDR3 region: CASSPLNNEQFF. The CDR3 DNA reads TGTGCCAGCAGTCCGCTAAACAATGAGCAGTTCTTC.

The V call is TRBV7-9, the J call TRBJ1-5; no firm D call. Trimming took 5 bases from V and 1 from J, leaving 6 bases between them. This CDR3 comprises 13 residues. Germline V gene data show CDR1 as SEHNR and CDR2 as FQNEAQ (reference sequence). The CDR3 region is CASSRESNQPQHF. Here the CDR3 DNA reads TGTGCCAGCAGCCGAGAGAGCAATCAGCCCCAGCATTTT.